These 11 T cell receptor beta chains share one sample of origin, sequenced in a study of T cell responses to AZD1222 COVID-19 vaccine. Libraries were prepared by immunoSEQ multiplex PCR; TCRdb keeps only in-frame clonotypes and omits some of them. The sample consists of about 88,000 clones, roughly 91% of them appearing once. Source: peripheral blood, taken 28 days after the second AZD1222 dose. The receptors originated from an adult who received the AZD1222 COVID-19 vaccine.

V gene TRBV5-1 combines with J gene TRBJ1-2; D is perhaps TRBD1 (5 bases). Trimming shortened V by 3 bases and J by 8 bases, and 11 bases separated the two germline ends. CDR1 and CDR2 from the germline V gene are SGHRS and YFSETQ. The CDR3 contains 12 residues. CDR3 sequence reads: CASSSGRGGYTF. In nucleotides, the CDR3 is TGCGCCAGCAGCTCCGGGAGGGGCGGCTACACCTTC.

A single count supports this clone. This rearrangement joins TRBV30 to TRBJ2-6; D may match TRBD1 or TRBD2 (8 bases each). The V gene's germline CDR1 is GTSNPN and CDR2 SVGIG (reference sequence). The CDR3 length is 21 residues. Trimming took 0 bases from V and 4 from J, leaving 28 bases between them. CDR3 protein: CAWSVGMQGALAGSGANVLTF. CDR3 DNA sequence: TGTGCCTGGAGTGTAGGGATGCAGGGGGCATTAGCGGGGTCCGGGGCCAACGTCCTGACTTTC.

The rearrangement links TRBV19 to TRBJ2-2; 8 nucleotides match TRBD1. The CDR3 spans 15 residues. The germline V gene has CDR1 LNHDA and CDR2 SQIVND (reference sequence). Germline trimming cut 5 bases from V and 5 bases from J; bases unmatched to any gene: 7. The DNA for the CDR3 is TGTGCCAGTAGTGCCGACAGGGGAAGGACCGGGGAGCTGTTTTTT. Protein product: CASSADRGRTGELFF.

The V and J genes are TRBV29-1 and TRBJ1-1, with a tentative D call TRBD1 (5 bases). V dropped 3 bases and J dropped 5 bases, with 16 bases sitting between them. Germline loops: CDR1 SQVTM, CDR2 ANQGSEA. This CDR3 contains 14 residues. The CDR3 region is CSVEVGRKGTEAFF. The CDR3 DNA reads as TGCAGCGTTGAGGTGGGCAGGAAGGGGACTGAAGCTTTCTTT.

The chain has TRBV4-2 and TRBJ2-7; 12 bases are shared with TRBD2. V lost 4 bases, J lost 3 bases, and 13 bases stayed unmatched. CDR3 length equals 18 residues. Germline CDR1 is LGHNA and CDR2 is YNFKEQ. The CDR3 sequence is CASSLAVVTSGGFYEQYF. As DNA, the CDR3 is TGTGCCAGCAGCCTGGCCGTTGTCACTAGCGGGGGGTTCTACGAGCAGTACTTC.

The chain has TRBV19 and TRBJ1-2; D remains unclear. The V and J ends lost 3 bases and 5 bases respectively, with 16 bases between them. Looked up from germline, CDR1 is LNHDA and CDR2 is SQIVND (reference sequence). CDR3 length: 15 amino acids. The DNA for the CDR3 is TGTGCCAGTAGTATTCGGGATACGGAACTATATGGCTACACCTTC. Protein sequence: CASSIRDTELYGYTF.

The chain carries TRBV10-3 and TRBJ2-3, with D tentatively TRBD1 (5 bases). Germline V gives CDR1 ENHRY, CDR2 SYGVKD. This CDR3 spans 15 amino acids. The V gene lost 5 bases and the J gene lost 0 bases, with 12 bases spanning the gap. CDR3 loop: CAISWTSPSTDTQYF. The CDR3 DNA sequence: TGTGCCATCAGTTGGACAAGCCCTAGCACAGATACGCAGTATTTT.

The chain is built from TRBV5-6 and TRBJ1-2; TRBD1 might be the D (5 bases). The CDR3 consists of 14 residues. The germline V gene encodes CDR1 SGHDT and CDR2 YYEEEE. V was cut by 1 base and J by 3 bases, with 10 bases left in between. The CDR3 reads CASSLWDGYYGYTF. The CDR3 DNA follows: TGTGCCAGCAGCTTGTGGGACGGATACTATGGCTACACCTTC.

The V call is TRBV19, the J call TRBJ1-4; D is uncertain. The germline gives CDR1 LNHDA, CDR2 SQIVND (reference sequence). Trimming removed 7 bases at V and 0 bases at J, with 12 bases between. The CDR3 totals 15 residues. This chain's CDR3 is CASTPYYSTNEKLFF. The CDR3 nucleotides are TGTGCCAGTACCCCATACTACTCAACTAATGAAAAACTGTTTTTT.

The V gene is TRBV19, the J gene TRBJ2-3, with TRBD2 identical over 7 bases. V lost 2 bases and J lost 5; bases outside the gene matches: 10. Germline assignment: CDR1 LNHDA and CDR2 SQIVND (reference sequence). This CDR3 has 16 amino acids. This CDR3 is CASSIWGGSKGDTQYF. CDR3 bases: TGTGCCAGTAGTATATGGGGGGGGAGCAAAGGAGATACGCAGTATTTT.

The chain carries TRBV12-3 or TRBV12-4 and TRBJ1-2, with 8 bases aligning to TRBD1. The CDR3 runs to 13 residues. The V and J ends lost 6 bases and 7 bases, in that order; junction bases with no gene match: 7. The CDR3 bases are TGTGCCAGCAGGACAGGGGTGGGCGGTGGCTACACCTTC. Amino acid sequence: CASRTGVGGGYTF.